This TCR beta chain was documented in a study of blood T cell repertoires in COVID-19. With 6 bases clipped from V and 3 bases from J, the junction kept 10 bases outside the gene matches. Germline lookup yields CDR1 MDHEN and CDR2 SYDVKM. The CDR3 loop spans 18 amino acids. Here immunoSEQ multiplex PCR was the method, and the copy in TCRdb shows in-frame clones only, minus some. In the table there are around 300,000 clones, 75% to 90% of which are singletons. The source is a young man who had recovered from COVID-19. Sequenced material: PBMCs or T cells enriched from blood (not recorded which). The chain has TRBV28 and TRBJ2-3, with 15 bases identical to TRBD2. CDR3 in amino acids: CASSIAGTSGGHTDTQYF. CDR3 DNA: TGTGCCAGCAGCATCGCCGGGACTAGCGGGGGGCATACAGATACGCAGTATTTT. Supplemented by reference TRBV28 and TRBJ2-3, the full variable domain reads DVKVTQSSRYLVKRTGEKVFLECVQDMDHENMFWYRQDPGLGLRLIYFSYDVKMKEKGDIPEGYSVSREKKERFSLILESASTNQTSMYLCASSIAGTSGGHTDTQYFGPGTRLTVL.